These 8 T cell receptor beta chains were sequenced from one sample in a study of graft-versus-host responses after intestinal transplantation. Only in-frame clones appear in the TCRdb table, and some are missing; sequencing was by immunoSEQ multiplex PCR. The sample consists of about 81,000 clones, around 90% of them appearing once. Their antigens are not known. The sample consisted of unstimulated CD4+ T cells sorted from spleen or lymph node cells, taken before intestinal transplant. Receptor source: a human donor who received an intestinal transplant.

The rearrangement uses TRBV6-1 and TRBJ1-5; tentatively, D is TRBD1 (5 bases). Trimming left V 6 bases short and J 3 bases short, with 15 bases between. The CDR3 extends over 15 amino acids. Germline loops: CDR1 MNHNS, CDR2 SASEGT. CDR3 residues: CASRPGGGNNQPQHF. CDR3 sequence (DNA): TGTGCCAGCAGGCCCGGGGGGGGGAACAATCAGCCCCAGCATTTT.

The rearrangement links TRBV28 to TRBJ2-2; TRBD2 agrees at 7 bases. The CDR3 contains 13 residues. J lost 5 bases, V lost 3 bases, and 0 bases had no gene match. Germline assignment: CDR1 MDHEN and CDR2 SYDVKM. The CDR3 nucleotides are TGTGCCAGCAGTTTGGGAGGGACCGGGGAGCTGTTTTTT. Residues: CASSLGGTGELFF.

The J gene is TRBJ1-5, the V gene TRBV6-1; 7 nucleotides line up with TRBD1. The V segment lost 4 bases and the J segment 4 bases; nucleotides outside the gene matches: 7. The CDR3 has 15 residues. Germline values: CDR1 MNHNS, CDR2 SASEGT. Here the CDR3 DNA reads TGTGCCAGCAGTGGCAATAGGGGGCCGAATCAGCCCCAGCATTTT. Its translation: CASSGNRGPNQPQHF.

The chain carries TRBV5-4 and TRBJ1-2, with D maybe TRBD1 (5 bases). V was pared by 3 bases and J by 4 bases, with 13 bases between. The CDR3 length is 14 residues. Germline CDR1 reads SGHNT; CDR2 reads YYREEE (reference sequence). The CDR3 region is CASSSAGPTYGYTF. CDR3 nucleotides: TGTGCCAGCAGCTCCGCAGGGCCCACCTATGGCTACACCTTC.

The DNA of the CDR3 is TGTGCCAGCAGTCCGCGGGGGGGCCGCGAGCAGTACTTC. Translation: CASSPRGGREQYF. V is TRBV28 and J is TRBJ2-7; TRBD2 agrees at 9 bases. The CDR3 is 13 amino acids. Trimming at V came to 5 bases and at J to 6 bases, leaving 5 bases not matched to a gene. The germline CDR1 and CDR2 sequences are MDHEN and SYDVKM.

This sequence joins TRBV28 and TRBJ2-7; TRBD2 might be the D (6 bases). CDR3 size: 14 residues. V lost 3 bases to trimming and J lost 5 bases, with 14 bases between them. Germline CDR1 is MDHEN and CDR2 is SYDVKM. CDR3 nucleotide sequence: TGTGCCAGCAGTTTGTCCGGGAGATTTGACGAGCAGTACTTC. As protein: CASSLSGRFDEQYF.

This clone came up once. The V call is TRBV6-1, the J call TRBJ1-1, with a possible D match to TRBD1 (6 bases). Per the germline V gene, CDR1 is MNHNS and CDR2 is SASEGT. V was shortened by 10 bases and J by 2 bases, with 17 bases between the two germline ends. The CDR3 spans 14 residues. CDR3 protein: CATRQAFANTEAFF. For the CDR3, the DNA is TGTGCCACTCGACAGGCCTTTGCCAACACTGAAGCTTTCTTT.

This chain uses TRBV5-6 with TRBJ2-2; D unresolved. The CDR3 runs to 17 residues. The V end was cut by 3 bases, the J end by 0 bases, with 15 bases between. The V gene's germline CDR1 is SGHDT and CDR2 YYEEEE. CDR3 sequence (DNA): TGTGCCAGCAGCTATGGCATGGCAGAAACGAACACCGGGGAGCTGTTTTTT. Its translation is CASSYGMAETNTGELFF.